Each of the 6 T cell receptor beta chains below was sequenced from the same sample in a study of cytomegalovirus exposure and HLA in healthy donors. PCR was performed using 60 Vbeta and 13 Jbeta primers. Profiling relied on immunoSEQ multiplex PCR, and the TCRdb table lists in-frame clones only, not all of them. Of more than 150,000 clones in the sample, around 83% were seen once. Material: PBMCs. The receptors were sampled from a girl under 10 years old in good health and CMV-seropositive.

Written as DNA, the CDR3 is TGTGCCAGTAGTTTCGCGGGAGGTTACGAGCAGTACTTC. It is translated as CASSFAGGYEQYF. The rearrangement uses TRBV19 and TRBJ2-7; 8 positions match TRBD2. The CDR3 has 13 amino acids. Germline V gene data show CDR1 as LNHDA and CDR2 as SQIVND (reference sequence). The junction had 4 bases not matched to a gene; V was cut back by 5 bases and J by 4 bases.

The chain combines TRBV6-6 with TRBJ2-3, with D possibly matching TRBD1 (6 bases). The CDR3 length is 16 residues. Germline V gene lookup returns CDR1 MNHNY and CDR2 SVGAGI (reference sequence). The ends were cut back, 4 bases at V and 0 bases at J, with 14 bases in the middle. CDR3 protein: CASSSYRVQSTDTQYF. The CDR3 nucleotides are TGTGCCAGCAGTTCCTACAGGGTCCAAAGCACAGATACGCAGTATTTT.

The J gene is TRBJ1-2, the V gene TRBV2, with no clear D. V lost 7 bases, J lost 3 bases, and 9 bases lay in between. The CDR3 has 12 residues. CDR1 and CDR2 from the germline V gene are SNHLY and FYNNEI. The CDR3 nucleotides read TGTGCCAGCATTGAGAGGGACTATGGCTACACCTTC. This codes for CASIERDYGYTF.

The chain recombines TRBV14 with TRBJ2-7, with 8 bases identical to TRBD2. This CDR3 has 14 amino acids. With V trimmed by 9 bases and J by 5 bases, 12 bases remained unmatched. The germline gives CDR1 SGHDN, CDR2 FVKESK. The CDR3 reads CASASGGPLHEQYF. The CDR3 nucleotides are TGTGCCAGTGCGTCGGGGGGGCCTCTCCACGAGCAGTACTTC.

The chain joins TRBV29-1 to TRBJ1-1; TRBD1 aligns across 7 bases. This CDR3 is 12 amino acids long. Germline trimming cut 7 bases from V and 3 bases from J; bases unmatched to any gene: 5. The V gene's germline CDR1 is SQVTM and CDR2 ANQGSEA. CDR3 sequence: CSGWDRHTEAFF. The CDR3 region has the DNA TGCAGCGGATGGGACAGACACACTGAAGCTTTCTTT.

This sequence joins TRBV15 and TRBJ2-1, with D perhaps matching TRBD2 (6 bases). V lost 5 bases, J lost 3 bases, and 11 bases lay in between. The CDR3 spans 14 residues. The germline gives CDR1 LNHNV, CDR2 YYDKDF (reference sequence). Written as DNA, the CDR3 is TGTGCCACCAGCCGGGGACTGGGCTACAATGAGCAGTTCTTC. Translation gives CATSRGLGYNEQFF.